Listed below are T cell receptor beta chains from one sample, sequenced in a study of blood T cell repertoires in COVID-19. Assay: immunoSEQ multiplex PCR; the TCRdb copy retains only in-frame clones and omits some. This table has roughly 120,000 clones, over 70% appearing once. The specimen was peripheral blood. These receptors were collected from a woman aged 70 to 79 with acute or convalescent COVID-19. The CDR3 runs from the conserved cysteine through the conserved F or W. The D gene is left open where the match is weak. Size tells how often a clone was seen (once, few, many) or the class of an expanded clone, and some rows leave it out.

d_call j_call clone_size v_call cdr3_nt cdr3_aa
TRBD1 TRBJ1-2 . TRBV7-9 TGTGCCAGCAGCTCAATCAGGGGGCTCTGGTATGGCTACACCTTC CASSSIRGLWYGYTF
. TRBJ2-5 . TRBV7-8 TGTGCCAGCAGCTTAGCGAGTGAGGCCCAGTACTTC CASSLASEAQYF
. TRBJ2-3 . TRBV21-1 TGTGCCAGCAGCAAAGCGCGCACGAGCACAGATACGCAGTATTTT CASSKARTSTDTQYF
. TRBJ1-4 . TRBV9 TGTGCCAGCAGCGTAAGGGAGGGTGAGGAAAAACTGTTTTTT CASSVREGEEKLFF
. TRBJ1-5 once TRBV6-5 TGTGCCACCCTCCCAACAGGAGGGGCAGCACAGCCCCAGCATTTT CATLPTGGAAQPQHF
. TRBJ1-1 . TRBV7-2 TGTGCCAGCAGCTGGGAGTCATTAGGAGCTTTCTTT CASSWESLGAFF
TRBD1 TRBJ1-2 . TRBV19 TGTGCCAGTAGTATCCGGGGGTTTTACAGGGGCGATAATGGCTACACCTTC CASSIRGFYRGDNGYTF
. TRBJ1-1 . TRBV20-1 TGCAGTGCAAGTGGGGCGGGGTCGATGAGAGGGGACACTGAAGCTTTCTTT CSASGAGSMRGDTEAFF
. TRBJ1-1 . TRBV2 TGTGCCACCGCGGGAGGGGGGAGGTTAGTCACTGAAGCTTTCTTT CATAGGGRLVTEAFF
TRBD1 TRBJ1-2 . TRBV3-1/TRBV3-2 TGTGCCAGCAGCCCGACAGGGAAAGGCTATGGCTACACCTTC CASSPTGKGYGYTF
. TRBJ2-7 . TRBV7-8 TGTGCCAGCAGCTTACGGGGGAGAGGTAACGAGCAGTACTTC CASSLRGRGNEQYF
. TRBJ2-3 . TRBV7-3 TGTGCCAGCAGCTTAATAGGCCGGGGAGATACGCAGTATTTT CASSLIGRGDTQYF
TRBD1 TRBJ1-4 . TRBV2 TGTGCCAGCAGCGCCTCGACAGGGGAAGATGAAAAACTGTTTTTT CASSASTGEDEKLFF
TRBD1 TRBJ1-4 . TRBV5-6 TGTGCCAGCAGCCCTGGGGCAGGGGGTGAAAAACTGTTTTTT CASSPGAGGEKLFF
TRBD2 TRBJ2-5 . TRBV5-1 TGCGCCAGCAGCAGGGCGGGAGGTGGAGAGACCCAGTACTTC CASSRAGGGETQYF
TRBD1 TRBJ1-4 . TRBV18 TGTGCCAGCTCACAAGACAGGGCAACTAATGAAAAACTGTTTTTT CASSQDRATNEKLFF
TRBD1 TRBJ2-5 once TRBV5-8 TGTGCCAGCTCGGGGACAGGGAGGAAGACCCAGTACTTC CASSGTGRKTQYF
. TRBJ1-1 . TRBV5-1 TGCGCCAGCAGCCCGGGGATCAGACAGGACCCCAGGAACACTGAAGCTTTCTTT CASSPGIRQDPRNTEAFF
TRBD2 TRBJ2-1 once TRBV7-2 TGTGCCAGCAGCTTTTCTAGCGGGGATTACAATGAGCAGTTCTTC CASSFSSGDYNEQFF
TRBD2 TRBJ2-1 . TRBV2 TGTGCCAGCAGAGTGGCTAGCGGGAGGGACAATGAGCAGTTCTTC CASRVASGRDNEQFF
TRBD1 TRBJ1-4 . TRBV5-5 TGTGCCAGCAGCCACACAGGGGGTAATGAAAAACTGTTTTTT CASSHTGGNEKLFF
. TRBJ1-2 . TRBV28 TGTGCCAGCAGTTTTCATGGGAGGGGTGGCTACACCTTC CASSFHGRGGYTF
TRBD2 TRBJ2-1 . TRBV29-1 TGCAGCGTTGGAATAGCGGGGGGGACTGGGCAGTTCTTC CSVGIAGGTGQFF
TRBD2 TRBJ2-1 . TRBV5-4 TGTGCCAGCAGCTGGACTAGGAGGTCCTACAATGAGCAGTTCTTC CASSWTRRSYNEQFF
TRBD1 TRBJ2-1 . TRBV28 TGTGCCAGCAGTCCCGGGACAGGGTGGGACAATGAGCAGTTCTTC CASSPGTGWDNEQFF
. TRBJ1-2 . TRBV2 TGTGCCAGCAGTGAAGCGGGCAGGGAGGATGGCTACACCTTC CASSEAGREDGYTF
. TRBJ1-2 . TRBV19 TGTGCCAGTAGTATAGACGCGGCTACTTACTATGGCTACACCTTC CASSIDAATYYGYTF
TRBD1 TRBJ1-1 . TRBV29-1 TGCAGCGGTCAGACAGGGGGTAGCACTGAAGCTTTCTTT CSGQTGGSTEAFF
TRBD1 TRBJ1-1 . TRBV18 TGTGCCAGCTCACCACCCGGCGGGACAGGGTCGGACACTGAAGCTTTCTTT CASSPPGGTGSDTEAFF
. TRBJ1-1 . TRBV5-1 TGCGCCAGCAGTGAGGGAAATACTGAAGCTTTCTTT CASSEGNTEAFF
TRBD1 TRBJ2-2 few TRBV11-1 TGTGCCAGCAGCCGGGACAGGACGAACACCGGGGAGCTGTTTTTT CASSRDRTNTGELFF
. TRBJ2-2 . TRBV12-3/TRBV12-4 TGTGCCAGCAGGGTCAGCGGGGAGCTGTTTTTT CASRVSGELFF
. TRBJ1-5 . TRBV2 TGTGCCAGCACCGTGACAGCGGGTCAGCCCCAGCATTTT CASTVTAGQPQHF
TRBD2 TRBJ2-1 . TRBV11-2 TGTGCCAGCAGCTTAGATGACGGTCTAGCGGGGCCGGGCTTGTTCTTC CASSLDDGLAGPGLFF
. TRBJ2-3 . TRBV6-5 TGTGCCACTCGACTTAGCCTCTCTAGCACAGATACGCAGTATTTT CATRLSLSSTDTQYF
TRBD1 TRBJ1-5 few TRBV12-5 TGTGCTAGTGGTTTGTGGACAGGGGCTGATCAGCCCCAGCATTTT CASGLWTGADQPQHF
TRBD2 TRBJ2-3 . TRBV15 TGTGCCACCAGCGCGAGCGGGGGGGCCGGGAAGAGAGATACGCAGTATTTT CATSASGGAGKRDTQYF
. TRBJ2-1 once TRBV2 TGTGCCAGCAGTCAATACCGGGACTCCAATGAGCAGTTCTTC CASSQYRDSNEQFF
TRBD1 TRBJ1-2 . TRBV7-2 TGTGCCAGCAGCTCCCGGTTACAGGGGGCGCGAGGCTACACCTTC CASSSRLQGARGYTF
. TRBJ2-5 . TRBV5-8 TGTGCCAGCAGCTTGGGGACAAACCAAGAGACCCAGTACTTC CASSLGTNQETQYF